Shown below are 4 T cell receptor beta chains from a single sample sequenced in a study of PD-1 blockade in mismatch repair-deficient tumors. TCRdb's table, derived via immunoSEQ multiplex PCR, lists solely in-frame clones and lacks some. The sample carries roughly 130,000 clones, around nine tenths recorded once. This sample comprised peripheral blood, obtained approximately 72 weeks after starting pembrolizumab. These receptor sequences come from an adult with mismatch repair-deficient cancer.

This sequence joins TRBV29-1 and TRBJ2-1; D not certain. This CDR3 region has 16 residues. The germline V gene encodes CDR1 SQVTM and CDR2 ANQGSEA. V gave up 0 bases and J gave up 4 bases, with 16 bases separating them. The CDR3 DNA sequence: TGCAGCGTTGAAGATTTCAGCAACCTAAATTACAATGAGCAGTTCTTC. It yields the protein CSVEDFSNLNYNEQFF.

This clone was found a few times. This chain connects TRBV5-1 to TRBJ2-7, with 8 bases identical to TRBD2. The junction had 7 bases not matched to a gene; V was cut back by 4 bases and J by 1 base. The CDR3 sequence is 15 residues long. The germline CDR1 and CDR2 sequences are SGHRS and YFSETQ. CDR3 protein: CASSALAGSSYEQYF. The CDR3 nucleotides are TGCGCCAGCAGCGCCTTAGCGGGGAGTTCCTACGAGCAGTACTTC.

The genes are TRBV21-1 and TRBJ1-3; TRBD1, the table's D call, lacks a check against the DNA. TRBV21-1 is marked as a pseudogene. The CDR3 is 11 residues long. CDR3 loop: CAGQMGNTIYF. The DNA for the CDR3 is TGTGCCGGCCAAATGGGAAACACCATATATTTT.

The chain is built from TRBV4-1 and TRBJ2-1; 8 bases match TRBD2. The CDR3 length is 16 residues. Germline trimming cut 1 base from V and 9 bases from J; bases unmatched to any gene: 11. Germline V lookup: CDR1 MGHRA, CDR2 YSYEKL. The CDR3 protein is CASSQVREGLEVEQFF. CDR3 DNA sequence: TGCGCCAGCAGCCAAGTACGGGAGGGGCTCGAGGTTGAGCAGTTCTTC.